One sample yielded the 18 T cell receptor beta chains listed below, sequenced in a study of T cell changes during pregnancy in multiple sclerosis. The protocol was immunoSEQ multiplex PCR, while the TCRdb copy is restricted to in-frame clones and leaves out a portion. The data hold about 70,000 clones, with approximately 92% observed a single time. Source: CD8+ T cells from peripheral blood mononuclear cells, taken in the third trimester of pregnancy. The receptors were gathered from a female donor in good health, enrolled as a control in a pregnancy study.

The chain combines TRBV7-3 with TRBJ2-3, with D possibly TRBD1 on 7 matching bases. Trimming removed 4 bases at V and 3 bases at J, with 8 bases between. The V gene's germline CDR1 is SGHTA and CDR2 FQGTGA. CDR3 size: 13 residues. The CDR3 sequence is CASSSGGTDTQYF. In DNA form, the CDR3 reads TGTGCCAGCAGCTCAGGGGGGACAGATACGCAGTATTTT.

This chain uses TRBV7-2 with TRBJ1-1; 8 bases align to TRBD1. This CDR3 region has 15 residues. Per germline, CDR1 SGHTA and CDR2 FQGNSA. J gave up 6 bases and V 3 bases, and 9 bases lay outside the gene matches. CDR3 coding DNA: TGTGCCAGCAGCTTTGGACAGGGCCTTTGGGCTGAAGCTTTCTTT. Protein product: CASSFGQGLWAEAFF.

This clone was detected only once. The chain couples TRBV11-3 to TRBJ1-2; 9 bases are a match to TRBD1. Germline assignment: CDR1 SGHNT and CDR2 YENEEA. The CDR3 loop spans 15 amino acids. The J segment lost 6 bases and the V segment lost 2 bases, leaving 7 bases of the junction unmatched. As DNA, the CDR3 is TGTGCCAGCAGCTTAAGGACAGGGGATGTCGATGGCTACACCTTC. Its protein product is CASSLRTGDVDGYTF.

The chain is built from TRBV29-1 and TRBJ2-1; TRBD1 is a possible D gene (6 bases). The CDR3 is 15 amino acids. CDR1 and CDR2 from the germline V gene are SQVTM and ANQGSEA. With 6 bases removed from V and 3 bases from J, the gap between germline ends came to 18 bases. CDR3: CSVANRDTIYNEQFF. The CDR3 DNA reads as TGCAGCGTGGCTAACCGGGACACCATCTACAATGAGCAGTTCTTC.

The CDR3 region has the DNA TGTGCCAGCAGCTTGGGCCTCTATGGCTACACCTTC. Amino acid sequence: CASSLGLYGYTF. The rearrangement uses TRBV7-9 and TRBJ1-2; D uncertain. There are 12 residues in the CDR3. V shed 3 bases and J shed 4 bases, with 6 bases lying between them. Germline values: CDR1 SEHNR, CDR2 FQNEAQ (reference sequence).

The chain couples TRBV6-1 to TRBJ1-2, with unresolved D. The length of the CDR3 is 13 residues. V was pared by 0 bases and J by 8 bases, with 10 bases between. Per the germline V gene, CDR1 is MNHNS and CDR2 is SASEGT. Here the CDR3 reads CASSEAPGWGYTF. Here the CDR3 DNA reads TGTGCCAGCAGTGAAGCCCCAGGCTGGGGCTACACCTTC.

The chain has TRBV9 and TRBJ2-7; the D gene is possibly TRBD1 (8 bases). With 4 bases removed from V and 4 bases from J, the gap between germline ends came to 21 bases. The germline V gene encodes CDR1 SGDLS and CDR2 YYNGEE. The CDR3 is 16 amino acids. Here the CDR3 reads CASSPGGVTGDYEQYF. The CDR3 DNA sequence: TGTGCCAGCAGCCCGGGGGGAGTGACAGGGGATTACGAGCAGTACTTC.

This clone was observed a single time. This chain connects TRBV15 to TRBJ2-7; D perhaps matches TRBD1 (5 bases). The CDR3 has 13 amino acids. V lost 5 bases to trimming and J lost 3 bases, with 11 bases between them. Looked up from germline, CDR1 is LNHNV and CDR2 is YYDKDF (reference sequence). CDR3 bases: TGTGCCACCAGCGCCCAACAGGACTACGAGCAGTACTTC. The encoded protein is CATSAQQDYEQYF.

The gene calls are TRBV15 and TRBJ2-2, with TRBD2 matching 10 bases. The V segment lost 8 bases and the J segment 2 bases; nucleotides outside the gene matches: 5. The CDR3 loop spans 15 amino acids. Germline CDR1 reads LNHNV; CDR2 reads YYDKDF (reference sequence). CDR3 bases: TGTGCCACCCTACGGACTAGCGGTAACACCGGGGAGCTGTTTTTT. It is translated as CATLRTSGNTGELFF.

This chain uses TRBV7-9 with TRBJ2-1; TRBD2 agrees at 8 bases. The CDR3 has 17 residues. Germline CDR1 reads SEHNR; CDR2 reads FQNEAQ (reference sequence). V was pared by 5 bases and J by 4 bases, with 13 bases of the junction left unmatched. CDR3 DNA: TGTGCCAGCAGCCCGAGGTTGGAGCGGGGGATATACAATGAGCAGTTCTTC. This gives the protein CASSPRLERGIYNEQFF.

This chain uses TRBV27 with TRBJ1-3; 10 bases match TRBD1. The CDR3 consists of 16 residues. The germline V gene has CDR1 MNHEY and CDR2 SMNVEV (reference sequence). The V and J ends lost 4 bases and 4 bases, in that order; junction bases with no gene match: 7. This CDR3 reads CASSSSGTGVGNTIYF. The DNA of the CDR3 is TGTGCCAGCAGTTCCTCCGGGACAGGGGTAGGAAACACCATATATTTT.

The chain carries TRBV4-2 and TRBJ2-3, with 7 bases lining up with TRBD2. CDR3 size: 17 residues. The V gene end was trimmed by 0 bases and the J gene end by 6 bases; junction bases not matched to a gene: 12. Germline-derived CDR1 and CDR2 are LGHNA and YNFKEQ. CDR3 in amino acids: CASSQDQWDYIRDTQYF. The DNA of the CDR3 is TGTGCCAGCAGCCAAGATCAGTGGGACTACATCAGGGATACGCAGTATTTT.

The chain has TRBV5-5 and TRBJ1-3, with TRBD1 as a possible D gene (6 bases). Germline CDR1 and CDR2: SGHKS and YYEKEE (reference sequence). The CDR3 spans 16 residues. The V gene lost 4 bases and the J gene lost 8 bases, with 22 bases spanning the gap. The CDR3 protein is CASSRYLQQGADTIYF. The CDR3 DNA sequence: TGTGCCAGCAGCCGATACTTGCAACAGGGTGCGGACACCATATATTTT.

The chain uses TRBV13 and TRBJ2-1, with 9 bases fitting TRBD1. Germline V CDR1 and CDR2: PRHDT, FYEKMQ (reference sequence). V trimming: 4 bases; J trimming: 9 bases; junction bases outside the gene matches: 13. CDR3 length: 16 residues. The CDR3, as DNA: TGTGCCAGCAGCTCGGTTGGGACAGGGAGTGTGATTGAGCAGTTCTTC. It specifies CASSSVGTGSVIEQFF. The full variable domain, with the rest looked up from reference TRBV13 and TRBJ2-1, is AAGVIQSPRHLIKEKRETATLKCYPIPRHDTVYWYQQGPGQDPQFLISFYEKMQSDKGSIPDRFSAQQFSDYHSELNMSSLELGDSALYFCASSSVGTGSVIEQFFGPGTRLTVL.

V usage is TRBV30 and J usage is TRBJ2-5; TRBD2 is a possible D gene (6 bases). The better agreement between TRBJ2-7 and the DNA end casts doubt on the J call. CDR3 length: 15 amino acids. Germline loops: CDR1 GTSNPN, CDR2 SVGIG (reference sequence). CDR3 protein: CAWSVWREGVYEQYF. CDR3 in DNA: TGTGCCTGGAGTGTATGGAGGGAAGGTGTCTACGAGCAGTACTTC.

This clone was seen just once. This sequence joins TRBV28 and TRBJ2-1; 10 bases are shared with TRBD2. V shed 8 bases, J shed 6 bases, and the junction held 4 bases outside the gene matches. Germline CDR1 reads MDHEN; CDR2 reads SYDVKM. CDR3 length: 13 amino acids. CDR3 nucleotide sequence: TGTGCCAGCTCTAGGACTAGCGGCAATGAGCAGTTCTTC. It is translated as CASSRTSGNEQFF.

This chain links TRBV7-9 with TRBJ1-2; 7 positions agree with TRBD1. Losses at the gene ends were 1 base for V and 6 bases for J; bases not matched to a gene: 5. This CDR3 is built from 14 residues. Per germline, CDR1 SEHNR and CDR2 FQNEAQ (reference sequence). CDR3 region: CASSLVTGADGYTF. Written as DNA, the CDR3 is TGTGCCAGCAGCTTAGTAACAGGGGCAGATGGCTACACCTTC.

CDR3 sequence (DNA): TGCAGCGTTAGACAGGTAGGAAGAACTGAAGCTTTCTTT. This gives the protein CSVRQVGRTEAFF. The rearrangement joins TRBV29-1 to TRBJ1-1, with a tentative D call TRBD1 (6 bases). V lost 5 bases, J lost 5 bases, and 15 bases lay in between. Looked up from germline, CDR1 is SQVTM and CDR2 is ANQGSEA. This CDR3 is 13 amino acids long.